These T cell receptor beta chains were read from a single sample in a study of Ad26.COV2.S vaccination and SARS-CoV-2 variants. Assay used: immunoSEQ multiplex PCR; TCRdb lists only in-frame clones, some missing. The table lists over 300,000 clones, roughly four fifths of them singletons. Sequencing used peripheral blood, obtained in a trial of Ad26.COV2.S vaccine versus placebo. The receptors here all came from a person aged 18-60 years who received the Ad26.COV2.S COVID-19 vaccine or a placebo. Each CDR3 is given with its conserved first and last residue.

v_gene: TRBV30
j_gene: TRBJ2-7
CDR3aa: CAWSGQGYRYEQYF

v_gene: TRBV30
j_gene: TRBJ2-1
CDR3aa: CAWRGGLHGGEQFF

v_gene: TRBV9
j_gene: TRBJ2-4
CDR3aa: CASSVQSSGIQYF

v_gene: TRBV15
j_gene: TRBJ1-3
CDR3aa: CATSSEGFSGNTIYF

v_gene: TRBV19
j_gene: TRBJ2-2
CDR3aa: CALQGEGTGELFF

v_gene: TRBV24-1
j_gene: TRBJ1-1
CDR3aa: CATSEAGTGATEAFF

v_gene: TRBV19
j_gene: TRBJ1-2
CDR3aa: CASSIDRGQEGYTF

v_gene: TRBV5-6
j_gene: TRBJ1-1
CDR3aa: CASSWDRGTEAFF

v_gene: TRBV11-1
j_gene: TRBJ1-1
CDR3aa: CASRPQGANTEAFF

v_gene: TRBV27
j_gene: TRBJ2-7
CDR3aa: CASSLRIEQYF

v_gene: TRBV6-4
j_gene: TRBJ1-2
CDR3aa: CASSDRRRGYTF

v_gene: TRBV19
j_gene: TRBJ1-1
CDR3aa: CASSKMGTEAFF

v_gene: TRBV6-1
j_gene: TRBJ2-5
CDR3aa: CASSEFRGTAQETQYF

v_gene: TRBV11-1
j_gene: TRBJ1-2
CDR3aa: CASSLSQSYGYTF

v_gene: TRBV20-1
j_gene: TRBJ2-4
CDR3aa: CSASNLPLGLAKNIQYF

v_gene: TRBV7-3
j_gene: TRBJ2-7
CDR3aa: CASSLMTGQDEQYF

v_gene: TRBV18
j_gene: TRBJ1-5
CDR3aa: CASSPSGAHQPQHF

v_gene: TRBV4-2
j_gene: TRBJ2-5
CDR3aa: CASSQAGLAQETQYF

v_gene: TRBV5-5
j_gene: TRBJ2-4
CDR3aa: CASSFNGQGNIQYF

v_gene: TRBV9
j_gene: TRBJ2-5
CDR3aa: CASSPDGRRATQYF

v_gene: TRBV2
j_gene: TRBJ2-7
CDR3aa: CASEPFNPSYEQYF

v_gene: TRBV9
j_gene: TRBJ2-1
CDR3aa: CASSVATTSGSSYNEQFF

v_gene: TRBV12-5
j_gene: TRBJ1-1
CDR3aa: CASFSFGGEAFF

v_gene: TRBV3-1/TRBV3-2
j_gene: TRBJ1-6
CDR3aa: CASSQQASPLHF

v_gene: TRBV18
j_gene: TRBJ1-4
CDR3aa: CASSPYGGITNEKLFF

v_gene: TRBV6-5
j_gene: TRBJ1-2
CDR3aa: CASSYPDRNGYTF

v_gene: TRBV19
j_gene: TRBJ1-2
CDR3aa: CASSRDSRDGYTF

v_gene: TRBV3-1/TRBV3-2
j_gene: TRBJ1-4
CDR3aa: CASSPNPTALNEKLFF

v_gene: TRBV18
j_gene: TRBJ1-5
CDR3aa: CASSPQLNQPQHF

v_gene: TRBV7-6
j_gene: TRBJ1-1
CDR3aa: CASSLVETEAFF

v_gene: TRBV7-9
j_gene: TRBJ1-2
CDR3aa: CASSGLGGGQIYGYTF

v_gene: TRBV19
j_gene: TRBJ1-1
CDR3aa: CASSIGEWTEAFF

v_gene: TRBV27
j_gene: TRBJ2-5
CDR3aa: CAGEGDVETQYF